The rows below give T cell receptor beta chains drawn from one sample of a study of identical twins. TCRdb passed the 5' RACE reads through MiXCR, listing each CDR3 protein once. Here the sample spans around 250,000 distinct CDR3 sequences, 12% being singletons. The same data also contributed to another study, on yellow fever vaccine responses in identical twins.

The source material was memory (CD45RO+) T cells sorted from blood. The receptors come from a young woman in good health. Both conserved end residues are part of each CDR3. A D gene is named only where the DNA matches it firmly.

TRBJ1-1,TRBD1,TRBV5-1,CASSPTGQGSNTEAFF
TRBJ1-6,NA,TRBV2,CASSEGGGYNSPLHF
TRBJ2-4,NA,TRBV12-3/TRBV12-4,CASSLSLGAKNIQYF
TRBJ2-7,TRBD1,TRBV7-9,CASSSFPGGYEQYF
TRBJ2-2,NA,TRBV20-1,CSAEKTGELFF
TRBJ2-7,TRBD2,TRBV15,CATSRELAGTTRNEQYF
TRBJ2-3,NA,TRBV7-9,CASSLVYGGSAQYF
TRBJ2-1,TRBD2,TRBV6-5,CASSYSIATSGRAGEQFF
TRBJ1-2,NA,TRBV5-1,CASSLSGGSRVGYTF
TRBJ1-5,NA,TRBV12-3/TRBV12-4,CASRRTEGQPQHF
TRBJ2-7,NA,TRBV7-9,CASSPLRQSTDEQYF
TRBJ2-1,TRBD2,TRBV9,CASSVDPSSGEQFF
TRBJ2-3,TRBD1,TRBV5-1,CASSLRTGIPDTQYF
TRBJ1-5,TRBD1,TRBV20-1,CSVGQATDQPQHF
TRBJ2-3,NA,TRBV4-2,CASSQGHLDSTDTQYF
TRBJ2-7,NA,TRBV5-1,CASSSGTAPAEQYF
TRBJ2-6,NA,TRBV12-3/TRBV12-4,CASSPQGGGANVLTF
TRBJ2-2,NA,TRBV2,CASSGQGLATGELFF
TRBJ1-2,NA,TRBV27,CASRTGVGVNGYTF
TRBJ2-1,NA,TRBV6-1,CASRTQGLNEQFF
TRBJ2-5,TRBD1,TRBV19,CASSIFWDRDGETQYF
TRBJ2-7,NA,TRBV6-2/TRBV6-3,CDFVGKSYEQYF
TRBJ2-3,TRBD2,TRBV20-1,CSAKGTTWDTQYF
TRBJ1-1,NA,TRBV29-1,CSVEVRMSTEAFF
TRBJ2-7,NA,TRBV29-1,CSGPSVLTTRQYF
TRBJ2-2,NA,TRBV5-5,CASAKGTGELFF